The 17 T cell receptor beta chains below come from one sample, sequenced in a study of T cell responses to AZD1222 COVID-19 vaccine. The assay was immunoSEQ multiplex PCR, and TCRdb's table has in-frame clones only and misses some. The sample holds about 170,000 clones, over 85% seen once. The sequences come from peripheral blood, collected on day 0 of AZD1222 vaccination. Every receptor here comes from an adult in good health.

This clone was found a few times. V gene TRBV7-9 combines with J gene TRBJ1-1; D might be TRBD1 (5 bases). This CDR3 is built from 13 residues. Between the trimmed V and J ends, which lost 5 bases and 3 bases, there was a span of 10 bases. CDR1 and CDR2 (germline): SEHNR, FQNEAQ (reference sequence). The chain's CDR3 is CASSGGLYTEAFF. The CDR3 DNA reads TGTGCCAGCAGCGGGGGACTGTACACTGAAGCTTTCTTT.

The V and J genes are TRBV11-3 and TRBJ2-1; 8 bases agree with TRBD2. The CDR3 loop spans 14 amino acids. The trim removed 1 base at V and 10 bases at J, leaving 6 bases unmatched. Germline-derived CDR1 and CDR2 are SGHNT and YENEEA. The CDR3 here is CASSLVSSGGEQFF. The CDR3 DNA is TGTGCCAGCAGCTTAGTATCAAGCGGGGGCGAGCAGTTCTTC.

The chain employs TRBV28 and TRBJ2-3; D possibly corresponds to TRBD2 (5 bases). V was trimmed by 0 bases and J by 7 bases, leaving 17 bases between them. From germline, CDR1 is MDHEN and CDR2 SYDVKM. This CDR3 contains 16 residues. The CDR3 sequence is CASSLWGMGDLNTQYF. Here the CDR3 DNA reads TGTGCCAGCAGTTTATGGGGGATGGGAGACCTGAATACGCAGTATTTT.

The CDR3 bases are TGTGCCAGTAGTATCAGGGTCAGGAACACTGAAGCTTTCTTT. Translating gives CASSIRVRNTEAFF. The chain has TRBV19 and TRBJ1-1; possibly TRBD1 for D (5 bases). Germline V gene sequence: CDR1 LNHDA, CDR2 SQIVND (reference sequence). This CDR3 contains 14 residues. Trimming cost V 3 bases and J 1 base, with 9 bases left between them.

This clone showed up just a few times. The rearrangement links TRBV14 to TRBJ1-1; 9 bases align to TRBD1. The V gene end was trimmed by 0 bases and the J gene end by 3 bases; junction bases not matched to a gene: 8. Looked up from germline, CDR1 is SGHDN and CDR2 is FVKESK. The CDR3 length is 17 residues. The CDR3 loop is CASSQDTLQGADTEAFF. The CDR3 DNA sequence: TGTGCCAGCAGCCAAGACACGTTACAGGGGGCCGACACTGAAGCTTTCTTT.

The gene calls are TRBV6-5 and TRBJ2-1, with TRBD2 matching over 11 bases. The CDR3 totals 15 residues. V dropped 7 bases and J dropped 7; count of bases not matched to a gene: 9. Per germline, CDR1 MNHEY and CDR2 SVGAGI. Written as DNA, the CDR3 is TGTGCCAGCAAGACTAGCGGGGTCATGTGGAATGAGCAGTTCTTC. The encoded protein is CASKTSGVMWNEQFF.

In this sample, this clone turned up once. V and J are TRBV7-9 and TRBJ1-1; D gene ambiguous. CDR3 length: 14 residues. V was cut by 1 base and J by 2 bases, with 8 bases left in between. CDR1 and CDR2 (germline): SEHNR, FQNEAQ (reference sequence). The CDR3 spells CASSLDNYNTEAFF. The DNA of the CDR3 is TGTGCCAGCAGCTTAGACAATTATAACACTGAAGCTTTCTTT.

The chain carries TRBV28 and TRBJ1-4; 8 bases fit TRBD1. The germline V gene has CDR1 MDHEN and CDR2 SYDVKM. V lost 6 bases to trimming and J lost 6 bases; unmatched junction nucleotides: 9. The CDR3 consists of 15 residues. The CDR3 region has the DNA TGTGCCAGCAGCCCTGTACAGGGGGGTCATGAAAAACTGTTTTTT. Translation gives CASSPVQGGHEKLFF.

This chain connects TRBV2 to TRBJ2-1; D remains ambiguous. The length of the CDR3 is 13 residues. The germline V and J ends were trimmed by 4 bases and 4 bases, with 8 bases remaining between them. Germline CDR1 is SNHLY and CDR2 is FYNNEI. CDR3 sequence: CASSGEEYNEQFF. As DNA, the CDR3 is TGTGCCAGCAGTGGGGAAGAGTACAATGAGCAGTTCTTC. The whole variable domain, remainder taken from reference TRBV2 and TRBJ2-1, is EPEVTQTPSHQVTQMGQEVILRCVPISNHLYFYWYRQILGQKVEFLVSFYNNEISEKSEIFDDQFSVERPDGSNFTLKIRSTKLEDSAMYFCASSGEEYNEQFFGPGTRLTVL.

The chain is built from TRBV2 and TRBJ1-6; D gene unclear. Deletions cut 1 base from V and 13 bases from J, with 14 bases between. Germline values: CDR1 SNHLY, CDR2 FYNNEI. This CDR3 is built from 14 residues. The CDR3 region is CASSEVEGADPLHF. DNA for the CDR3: TGTGCCAGCAGTGAAGTTGAGGGAGCAGATCCCCTCCACTTT.

CDR3 residues: CASTKGLNTGELFF. The CDR3 DNA follows: TGTGCCAGTACCAAGGGCCTGAACACCGGGGAGCTGTTTTTT. The chain joins TRBV19 to TRBJ2-2; D gene ambiguous. Germline V lookup: CDR1 LNHDA, CDR2 SQIVND (reference sequence). This CDR3 is 14 amino acids long. V was cut by 7 bases and J by 1 base, with 10 bases left in between. The variable domain in full, completed from reference TRBV19 and TRBJ2-2, reads DGGITQSPKYLFRKEGQNVTLSCEQNLNHDAMYWYRQDPGQGLRLIYYSQIVNDFQKGDIAEGYSVSREKKESFPLTVTSAQKNPTAFYLCASTKGLNTGELFFGEGSRLTVL.

CDR3 DNA: TGTGCCAGTAGTATTGTTGCCCGCCCTGAAGCTTTCTTT. Translating gives CASSIVARPEAFF. The chain couples TRBV19 to TRBJ1-1; D is ambiguous. Trimming stripped 3 bases from V and 6 bases from J, with 11 bases between. The CDR3 loop spans 13 amino acids. From germline, CDR1 is LNHDA and CDR2 SQIVND (reference sequence).

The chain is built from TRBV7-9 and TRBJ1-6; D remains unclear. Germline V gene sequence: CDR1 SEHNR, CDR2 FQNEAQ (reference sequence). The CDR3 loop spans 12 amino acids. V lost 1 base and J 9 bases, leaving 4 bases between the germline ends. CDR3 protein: CASSLGASPLHF. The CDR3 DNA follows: TGTGCCAGCAGCTTAGGGGCTTCACCCCTCCACTTT.

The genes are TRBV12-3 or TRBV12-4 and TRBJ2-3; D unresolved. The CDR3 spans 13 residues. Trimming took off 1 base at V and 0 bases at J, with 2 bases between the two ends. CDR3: CASSLGSTDTQYF. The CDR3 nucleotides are TGTGCCAGCAGTTTAGGGAGCACAGATACGCAGTATTTT.

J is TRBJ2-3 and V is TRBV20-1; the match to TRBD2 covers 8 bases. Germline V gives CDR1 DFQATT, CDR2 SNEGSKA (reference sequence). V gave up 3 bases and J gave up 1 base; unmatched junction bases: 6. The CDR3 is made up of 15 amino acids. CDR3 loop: CSASPTSGGTDTQYF. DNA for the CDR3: TGCAGTGCTAGTCCTACTAGCGGAGGCACAGATACGCAGTATTTT.

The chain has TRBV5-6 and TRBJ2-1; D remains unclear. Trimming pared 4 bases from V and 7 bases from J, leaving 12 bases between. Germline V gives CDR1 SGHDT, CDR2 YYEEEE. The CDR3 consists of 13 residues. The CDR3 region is CASSSTRANEQFF. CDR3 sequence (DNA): TGTGCCAGCAGCAGCACTCGGGCTAATGAGCAGTTCTTC.

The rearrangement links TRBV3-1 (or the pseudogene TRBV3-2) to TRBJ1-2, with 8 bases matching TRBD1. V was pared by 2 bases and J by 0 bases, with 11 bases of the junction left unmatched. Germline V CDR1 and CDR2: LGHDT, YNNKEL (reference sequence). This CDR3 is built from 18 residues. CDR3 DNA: TGTGCCAGCAGCCAAAGGTGGGACAGGCCTCACCCTAACTATGGCTACACCTTC. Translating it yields CASSQRWDRPHPNYGYTF.